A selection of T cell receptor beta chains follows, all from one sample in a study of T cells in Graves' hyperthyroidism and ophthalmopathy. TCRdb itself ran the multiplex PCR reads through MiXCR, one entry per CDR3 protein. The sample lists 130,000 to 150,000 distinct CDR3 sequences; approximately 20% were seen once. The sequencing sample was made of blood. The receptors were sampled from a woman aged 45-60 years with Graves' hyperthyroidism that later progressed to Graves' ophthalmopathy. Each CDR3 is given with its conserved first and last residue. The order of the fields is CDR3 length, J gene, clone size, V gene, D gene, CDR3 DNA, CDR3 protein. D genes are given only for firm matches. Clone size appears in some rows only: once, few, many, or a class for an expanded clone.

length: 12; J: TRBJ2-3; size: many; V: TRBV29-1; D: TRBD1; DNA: TGCAGCGGACAGGGTTGGGGAGATACGCAGTATTTT; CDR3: CSGQGWGDTQYF
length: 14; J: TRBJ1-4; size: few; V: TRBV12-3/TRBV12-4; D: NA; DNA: TGTGCCAGCAGTTTGACGGGGACCAATGAAAAACTGTTTTTT; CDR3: CASSLTGTNEKLFF
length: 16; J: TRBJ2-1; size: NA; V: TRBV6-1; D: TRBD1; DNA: TGTGCCAGCAGGGGCCCGGACAGGGGAAAGTACAATGAGCAGTTCTTC; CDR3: CASRGPDRGKYNEQFF
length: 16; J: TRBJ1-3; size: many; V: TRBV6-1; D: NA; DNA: TGTGCCAGCAGTGTGAGTCAAGGGAGCTCTGGAAACACCATATATTTT; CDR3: CASSVSQGSSGNTIYF
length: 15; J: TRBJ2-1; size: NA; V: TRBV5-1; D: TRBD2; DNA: TGCGCCAGCAGCTTGGTGGCGGGAGGGCCCAATGAGCAGTTCTTC; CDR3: CASSLVAGGPNEQFF
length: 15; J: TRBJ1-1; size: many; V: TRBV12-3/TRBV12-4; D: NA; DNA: TGTGCCAGCAGGCTGGGGGGAGGGTTGAACACTGAAGCTTTCTTT; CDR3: CASRLGGGLNTEAFF
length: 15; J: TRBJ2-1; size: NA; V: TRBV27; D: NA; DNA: TGTGCCAGCAAAGTAGAAGGACTTTGGGGCAATGAGCAGTTCTTC; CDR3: CASKVEGLWGNEQFF
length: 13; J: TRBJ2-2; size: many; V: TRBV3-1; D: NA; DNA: TGTGCCAGCAGCCTCCGACTAGGCGGGGAGCTGTTTTTT; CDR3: CASSLRLGGELFF
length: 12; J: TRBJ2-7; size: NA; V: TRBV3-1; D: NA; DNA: TGTGCCAGCAGGCCCCCCTTCCACGAGCAGTACTTC; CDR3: CASRPPFHEQYF
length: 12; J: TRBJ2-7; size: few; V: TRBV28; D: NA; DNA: TGTGCCAGCATTGGTTTTGGACGCGAGCAGTACTTC; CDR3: CASIGFGREQYF
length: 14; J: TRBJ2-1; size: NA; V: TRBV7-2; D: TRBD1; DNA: TGTGCCAGCAGCTTAGGGACAGGGGGCGATGAGCAGTTCTTC; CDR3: CASSLGTGGDEQFF
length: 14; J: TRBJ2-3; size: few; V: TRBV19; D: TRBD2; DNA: TGTGCCAGTAGTATCAGCGGGACCACAGATACGCAGTATTTT; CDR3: CASSISGTTDTQYF
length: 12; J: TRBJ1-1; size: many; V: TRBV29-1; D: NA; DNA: TGCAGCGTTGTAGCGGGGAACACTGAAGCTTTCTTT; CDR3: CSVVAGNTEAFF
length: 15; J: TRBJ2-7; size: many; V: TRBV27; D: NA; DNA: TGTGCCAGCAGTTTATCTGGCGCAGCCTCCTACGAGCAGTACTTC; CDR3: CASSLSGAASYEQYF
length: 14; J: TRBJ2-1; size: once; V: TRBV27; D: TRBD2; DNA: TGTGCCAGCAGTTTAGAGCTAGCGGGAGACGAGCAGTTCTTC; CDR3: CASSLELAGDEQFF
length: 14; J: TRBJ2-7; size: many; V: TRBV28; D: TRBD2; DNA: TGTGCCAGCAGGCCTACTAGCGGGAGAGACGAGCAGTACTTC; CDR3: CASRPTSGRDEQYF
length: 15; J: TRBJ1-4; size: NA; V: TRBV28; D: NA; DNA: TGTGCCAGCAGGAAAGAAGGGTTTAGAAATGAAAAACTGTTTTTT; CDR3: CASRKEGFRNEKLFF
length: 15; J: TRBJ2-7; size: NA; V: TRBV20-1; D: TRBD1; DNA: TGCAGTGCTAGAGACCGACAGGGAATTACCTACGAGCAGTACTTC; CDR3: CSARDRQGITYEQYF
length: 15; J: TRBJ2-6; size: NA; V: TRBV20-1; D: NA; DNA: TGCAGTGCTAGCAGGGCCGGGACTGGGGCCAACGTCCTGACTTTC; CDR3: CSASRAGTGANVLTF
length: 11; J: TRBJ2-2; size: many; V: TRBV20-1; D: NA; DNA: TGCAGTGCTCCAGACGCCGGGGAGCTGTTTTTT; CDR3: CSAPDAGELFF
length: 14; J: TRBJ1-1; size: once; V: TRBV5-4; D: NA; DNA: TGTGCCAGCAGCCGGACGGCCATGAACACTGAAGCTTTCTTT; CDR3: CASSRTAMNTEAFF
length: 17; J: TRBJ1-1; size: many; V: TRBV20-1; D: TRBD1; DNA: TGCAGTGCCCTAGGAATCAGGGGGCGCATGACGAACACTGAAGCTTTCTTT; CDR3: CSALGIRGRMTNTEAFF
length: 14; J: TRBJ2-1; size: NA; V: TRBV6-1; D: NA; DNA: TGTGCCAGCAGGGAGACAGGTTTCTACAATGAGCAGTTCTTC; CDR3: CASRETGFYNEQFF
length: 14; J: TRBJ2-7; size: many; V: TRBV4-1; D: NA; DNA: TGCGCCAGCAGCCAAGACCCGGACTCCTACGAGCAGTACTTC; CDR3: CASSQDPDSYEQYF
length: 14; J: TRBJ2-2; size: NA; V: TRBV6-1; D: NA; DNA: TGTGCCAGCAGGGCAGGTTGGGGCACCGGGGAGCTGTTTTTT; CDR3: CASRAGWGTGELFF
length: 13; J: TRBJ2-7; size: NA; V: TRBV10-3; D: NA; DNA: TGTGCCATCAGTGAGTCGTCATACTACGAGCAGTACTTC; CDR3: CAISESSYYEQYF
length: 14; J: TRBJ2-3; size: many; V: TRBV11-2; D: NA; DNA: TGTGCCAGCAGCTCCCAACTAGTCCCGGATACGCAGTATTTT; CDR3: CASSSQLVPDTQYF
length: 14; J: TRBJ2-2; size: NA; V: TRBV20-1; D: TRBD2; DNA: TGCAGTGCCCCTGGGAGGGGGAACACCGGGGAGCTGTTTTTT; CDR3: CSAPGRGNTGELFF
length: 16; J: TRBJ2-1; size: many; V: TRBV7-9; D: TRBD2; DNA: TGTGCCAGCAGCTTAGAGGAGCGGGAGTTCGACAATGAGCAGTTCTTC; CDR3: CASSLEEREFDNEQFF
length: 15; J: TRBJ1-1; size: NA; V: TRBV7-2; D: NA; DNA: TGTGCCAGCAGCTTAGCGGGGCAGAAGAACACTGAAGCTTTCTTT; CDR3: CASSLAGQKNTEAFF
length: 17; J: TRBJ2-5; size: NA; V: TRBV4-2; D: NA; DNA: TGTGCCAGCAGCCAAGACGGTTCAGGGCAGGGGAGCGAGACCCAGTACTTC; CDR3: CASSQDGSGQGSETQYF
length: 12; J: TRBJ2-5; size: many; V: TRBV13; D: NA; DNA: TGTGCCAGCAGCGTATCAGGGGTCCCCCAGTACTTC; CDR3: CASSVSGVPQYF
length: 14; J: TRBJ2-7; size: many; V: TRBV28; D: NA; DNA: TGTGCCAGCAGTTTACGGTACAGCTACTACGAGCAGTACTTC; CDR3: CASSLRYSYYEQYF
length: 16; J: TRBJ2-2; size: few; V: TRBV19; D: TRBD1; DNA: TGTGCCAGTAGTGGGACCGGGACAGGGGATGCCGGGGAGCTGTTTTTT; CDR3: CASSGTGTGDAGELFF
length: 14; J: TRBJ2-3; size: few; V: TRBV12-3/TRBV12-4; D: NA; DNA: TGTGCCAGCAGGGGGACTCAGAGCACAGATACGCAGTATTTT; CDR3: CASRGTQSTDTQYF
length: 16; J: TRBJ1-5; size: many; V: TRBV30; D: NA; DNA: TGTGCCTTCGAGGCGTACGGGACACCAGGTCGGCAGCCCCAGCATTTT; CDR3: CAFEAYGTPGRQPQHF
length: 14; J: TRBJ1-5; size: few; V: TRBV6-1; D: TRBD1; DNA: TGTGCCAGCAGTCTTTGGACAGGGACTGGGCCCCAGCATTTT; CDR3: CASSLWTGTGPQHF
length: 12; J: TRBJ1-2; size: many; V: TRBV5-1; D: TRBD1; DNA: TGCGCCAGCAGCTTGGACAGGGGTGGCTACACCTTC; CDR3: CASSLDRGGYTF
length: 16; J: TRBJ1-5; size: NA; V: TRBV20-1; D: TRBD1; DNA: TGCAGTGCTAGAGATTTTGGGACAGGGGGCAATCAGCCCCAGCATTTT; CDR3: CSARDFGTGGNQPQHF
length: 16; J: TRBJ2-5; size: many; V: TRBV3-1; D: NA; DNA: TGTGCCAGCAGCCAAGTCGGCGGGATGAGGAGAGAGACCCAGTACTTC; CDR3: CASSQVGGMRRETQYF
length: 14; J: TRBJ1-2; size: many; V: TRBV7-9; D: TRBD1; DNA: TGTGCCAGCAGCCGGACCGGGACAGAACTTGGCTACACCTTC; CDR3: CASSRTGTELGYTF
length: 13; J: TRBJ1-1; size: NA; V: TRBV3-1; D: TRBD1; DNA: TGTGCCAGCAGTTATGACCGGGACAGCTACCCTTTCTTT; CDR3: CASSYDRDSYPFF
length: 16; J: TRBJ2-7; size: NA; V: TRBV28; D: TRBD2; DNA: TGTGCCAGCAGTTACGATAGGACTAGCGGGAACTACGAGCAGTACTTC; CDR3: CASSYDRTSGNYEQYF
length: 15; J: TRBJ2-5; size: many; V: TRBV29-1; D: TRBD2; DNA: TGCAGCGTTGAATGGACTAGCGGGAGGCAGGAGACCCAGTACTTC; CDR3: CSVEWTSGRQETQYF
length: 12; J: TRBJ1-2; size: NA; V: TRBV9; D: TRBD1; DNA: TGTGCCAGCAACGACAGGGGTTATGGCTACACCTTC; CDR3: CASNDRGYGYTF
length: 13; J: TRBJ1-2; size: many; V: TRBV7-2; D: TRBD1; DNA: TGTGCCAGCAGCTTGGGACAGGGAATTGGCTACACCTTC; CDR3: CASSLGQGIGYTF
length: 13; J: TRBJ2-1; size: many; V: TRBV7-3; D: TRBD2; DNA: TGTGCCAGCAGCCCGACTAGCGATCATGAGCAGTTCTTC; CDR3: CASSPTSDHEQFF
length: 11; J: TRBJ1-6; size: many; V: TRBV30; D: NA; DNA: TGTGCCTGGAGTTCCGGCTCACCCCTCCACTTT; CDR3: CAWSSGSPLHF
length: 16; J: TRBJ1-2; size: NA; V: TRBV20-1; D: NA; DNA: TGCAGTGCTAGAGATGGCGCGGGACTCGGAGGCAGTGGCTACACCTTC; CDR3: CSARDGAGLGGSGYTF
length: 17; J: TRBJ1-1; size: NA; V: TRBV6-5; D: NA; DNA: TGTGCCAGCAGTTACTCGAAGGCAGGCGGCGTGGGGACTGAAGCTTTCTTT; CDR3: CASSYSKAGGVGTEAFF
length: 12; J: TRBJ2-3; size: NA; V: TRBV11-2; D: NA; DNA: TGTGCCAGCAGCCCGGACAGAGGTACGCAGTATTTT; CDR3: CASSPDRGTQYF
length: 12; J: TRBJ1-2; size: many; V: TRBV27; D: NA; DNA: TGTGCCAGCGGCCAAAGACGGGAGGGCTACACCTTC; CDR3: CASGQRREGYTF
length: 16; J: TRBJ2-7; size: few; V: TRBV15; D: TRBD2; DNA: TGTGCCACCAGCAGAGGTGGCGGGAGGGCGGCCTACGAGCAGTACTTC; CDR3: CATSRGGGRAAYEQYF
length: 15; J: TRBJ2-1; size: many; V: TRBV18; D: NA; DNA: TGTGCCAGCTCAGGGACCACCGGAGGGCGATATGAGCAGTTCTTC; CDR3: CASSGTTGGRYEQFF
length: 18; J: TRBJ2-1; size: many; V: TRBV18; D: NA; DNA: TGTGCCAGCTCACCATCGCCTAACAGGGCCCTCTCCTACAATGAGCAGTTCTTC; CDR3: CASSPSPNRALSYNEQFF
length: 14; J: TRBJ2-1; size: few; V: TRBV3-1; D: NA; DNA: TGTGCCAGCGGCGGGCCTAGCTCCTACAATGAGCAGTTCTTC; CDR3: CASGGPSSYNEQFF
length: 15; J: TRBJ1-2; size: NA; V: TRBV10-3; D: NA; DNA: TGTGCCATCAGTGAGTCCCTCCTAGCTAACTATGGCTACACCTTC; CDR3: CAISESLLANYGYTF
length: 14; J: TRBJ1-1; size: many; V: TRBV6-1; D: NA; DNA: TGTGCCAGCAGTTCCAATCAGATGAACACTGAAGCTTTCTTT; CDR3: CASSSNQMNTEAFF
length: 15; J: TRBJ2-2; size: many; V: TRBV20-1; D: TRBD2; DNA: TGCAGTGCTAGAGCCCTAGCGGGTCTCACCGGGGAGCTGTTTTTT; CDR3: CSARALAGLTGELFF
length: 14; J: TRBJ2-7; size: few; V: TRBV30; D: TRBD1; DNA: TGTGCCTGGAGCGGGACAGGGGTAACGGACGAGCAGTACTTC; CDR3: CAWSGTGVTDEQYF